These 10 T cell receptor beta chains were all obtained from the same sample, sequenced in a study of blood T cell repertoires in COVID-19. Libraries were prepared by immunoSEQ multiplex PCR; TCRdb keeps only in-frame clonotypes and omits some of them. The profile shows about 300,000 clones, around 89% of them singletons. The specimen was peripheral blood. The receptors were gathered from a man aged 18 to 35 who had recovered from COVID-19.

V gene TRBV18 combines with J gene TRBJ2-1; 7 nucleotides agree with TRBD2. The germline V gene has CDR1 KGHSH and CDR2 LQKENI. V lost 4 bases, J lost 5 bases, and 11 bases stayed unmatched. The CDR3 has 16 residues. DNA for the CDR3: TGTGCCAGCTCACAAACTAGCGCTGCGCTTAACAATGAGCAGTTCTTC. It encodes CASSQTSAALNNEQFF.

The chain carries TRBV2 and TRBJ2-5; TRBD2 aligns across 10 bases. The CDR3 length is 14 residues. Germline V gives CDR1 SNHLY, CDR2 FYNNEI. J lost 4 bases, V lost 5 bases, and 4 bases had no gene match. The CDR3 loop is CASSIAGGLETQYF. The CDR3 DNA sequence: TGTGCCAGCAGTATAGCGGGGGGCCTAGAGACCCAGTACTTC.

CDR3 residues: CASSEGQSSGNTIYF. CDR3 coding DNA: TGCGCCAGCAGCGAGGGACAGAGCTCTGGAAACACCATATATTTT. The gene calls are TRBV5-1 and TRBJ1-3, with 7 bases lining up with TRBD1. The CDR3 is 15 residues long. In germline, CDR1 is SGHRS, CDR2 YFSETQ. Trimming removed 4 bases from V and 0 bases from J; junction bases left unmatched: 4.

This chain links TRBV5-1 with TRBJ2-1, with TRBD2 matching 9 bases. In germline, CDR1 is SGHRS, CDR2 YFSETQ. V shed 0 bases and J 8 bases; nucleotides not matched to a gene: 6. CDR3 length equals 15 residues. CDR3 sequence (DNA): TGCGCCAGCAGCTTGGCTCGACTAGCGGCTTATGAGCAGTTCTTC. Encoded protein: CASSLARLAAYEQFF. Complete variable domain (other parts from reference TRBV5-1 and TRBJ2-1): KAGVTQTPRYLIKTRGQQVTLSCSPISGHRSVSWYQQTPGQGLQFLFEYFSETQRNKGNFPGRFSGRQFSNSRSEMNVSTLELGDSALYLCASSLARLAAYEQFFGPGTRLTVL.

The chain joins TRBV15 to TRBJ2-1; 7 positions agree with TRBD2. The J segment lost 2 bases and the V segment lost 9 bases, leaving 7 bases of the junction unmatched. CDR1 LNHNV and CDR2 YYDKDF come from the germline V gene (reference sequence). The CDR3 sequence is 14 residues long. The CDR3 bases are TGTGCCACTCAAGCGGGATCCCCCTACAATGAGCAGTTCTTC. Translated: CATQAGSPYNEQFF. Complete variable domain (other parts from reference TRBV15 and TRBJ2-1): DAMVIQNPRYQVTQFGKPVTLSCSQTLNHNVMYWYQQKSSQAPKLLFHYYDKDFNNEADTPDNFQSRRPNTSFCFLDIRSPGLGDTAMYLCATQAGSPYNEQFFGPGTRLTVL.

The V call is TRBV6-2 or TRBV6-3, the J call TRBJ1-1; D is ambiguous. The CDR3 covers 14 residues. V shed 0 bases and J shed 5 bases, with 10 bases lying between them. Germline V gene lookup returns CDR1 MNHEY and CDR2 SVGEGT. The CDR3: CASSYSIGVTEAFF. The CDR3 DNA reads as TGTGCCAGCAGTTACTCCATCGGAGTTACTGAAGCTTTCTTT.

V is TRBV5-8 and J is TRBJ2-1, with a tentative D call TRBD1 (5 bases). Trimming left V 1 base short and J 8 bases short, with 10 bases between. CDR1 is SGHTS and CDR2 is YDEGEE in the germline V gene. The CDR3 has 13 amino acids. The CDR3 bases are TGTGCCAGCAGCTTGCAAGGGGCCGATGAGCAGTTCTTC. Amino acid sequence: CASSLQGADEQFF.

This chain joins TRBV5-1 and TRBJ1-1; D possibly corresponds to TRBD1 (5 bases). Germline-derived CDR1 and CDR2 are SGHRS and YFSETQ. The CDR3 runs to 16 residues. Trimming left V 0 bases short and J 3 bases short, with 15 bases between. The chain's CDR3 is CASSLAGAGWDTEAFF. The CDR3 nucleotides read TGCGCCAGCAGCTTGGCCGGAGCAGGGTGGGACACTGAAGCTTTCTTT.

The chain carries TRBV29-1 and TRBJ1-2, with no clear D. The V and J ends lost 4 bases and 5 bases respectively, with 5 bases between them. CDR1 and CDR2 (germline): SQVTM, ANQGSEA. The CDR3 consists of 10 residues. As DNA, the CDR3 is TGCAGCGTTGGGCAGTATGGCTACACCTTC. This encodes CSVGQYGYTF.

The gene calls are TRBV30 and TRBJ1-1, with D perhaps matching TRBD1 (5 bases). The V gene lost 2 bases and the J gene lost 1 base, with 11 bases spanning the gap. This CDR3 has 14 residues. Germline V gene lookup returns CDR1 GTSNPN and CDR2 SVGIG (reference sequence). This chain's CDR3 is CAWSRGQTNTEAFF. For the CDR3, the DNA is TGTGCCTGGAGTCGTGGACAAACGAACACTGAAGCTTTCTTT.